A selection of T cell receptor beta chains follows, all from one sample in a study of blood T cell repertoires in COVID-19. The method was immunoSEQ multiplex PCR; TCRdb's version includes in-frame clones alone and lacks a portion of them. The sample yields approximately 150,000 clones, about 86% seen once. The sample comprised peripheral blood. The receptors come from a man in his 70s with acute or convalescent COVID-19. CDR3s include the opening cysteine and the closing phenylalanine or tryptophan. The D gene is left open where the match is weak. Only some rows state a clone size, as once, few, many or a class for expanded clones.

TRBJ1-3	NA	TRBV3-1/TRBV3-2	TRBD1	TGTGCCAGCAGCCAAGAAAGGAGCAGGGGGCGAGGCACCATATATTTT	CASSQERSRGRGTIYF
TRBJ1-3	NA	TRBV6-6	NA	TGTGCCAGCAGTTACAAAACAGGTCCTGGAAACACCATATATTTT	CASSYKTGPGNTIYF
TRBJ2-3	once	TRBV7-9	TRBD1	TGTGCCAGCAGTCGCCCCGGGGACAGGGGGGGGTATTTT	CASSRPGDRGGYF
TRBJ2-3	NA	TRBV5-1	TRBD2	TGCGCCAGCCGAAGCCTAGCGGGAGGCAGCACAGATACGCAGTATTTT	CASRSLAGGSTDTQYF
TRBJ2-1	NA	TRBV6-6	TRBD2	TGTGCCAGCAGTTACTCCCCTAGCGGGGCTAACAATGAGCAGTTCTTC	CASSYSPSGANNEQFF
TRBJ2-2	few	TRBV5-1	TRBD2	TGCGCCAGCAAAGGGACTAGCCCGTCCGGGGAGCTGTTTTTT	CASKGTSPSGELFF
TRBJ2-7	NA	TRBV4-2	TRBD1	TGTGCCAGCAGCCTACCGACAGGGGGTACTACCTACGAGCAGTACTTC	CASSLPTGGTTYEQYF
TRBJ2-2	few	TRBV24-1	TRBD2	TGTGCCACCAGCGACGGGACTAGCGGGAGGGTTACCGGGGAGCTGTTTTTT	CATSDGTSGRVTGELFF
TRBJ2-3	NA	TRBV9	TRBD1	TGTGCCAGCAGCGTAGACTCGGGACAGGGGGCCCTTTCCACAGATACGCAGTATTTT	CASSVDSGQGALSTDTQYF
TRBJ1-6	NA	TRBV6-2/TRBV6-3	NA	TGTGCCAGCAGCGGGCCGTGGGGAGGCAGCTCCTATAATTCACCCCTCCACTTT	CASSGPWGGSSYNSPLHF
TRBJ2-2	NA	TRBV11-2	TRBD1	TGTGCCAGCAGCTATACAGGGGGCACCGGGGAGCTGTTTTTT	CASSYTGGTGELFF
TRBJ1-1	few	TRBV18	NA	TGTGCCAGCTCCGTCAGCAGGGTGAACACTGAAGCTTTCTTT	CASSVSRVNTEAFF
TRBJ1-5	few	TRBV5-4	NA	TGTGCCAGCAGCTGGGAGGGAGAAAAGCCCCAGCATTTT	CASSWEGEKPQHF
TRBJ1-3	few	TRBV11-2	NA	TGTGCCAGCAGCTTAGAAGGTGGAGGGAGCGCCTCTGGAAACACCATATATTTT	CASSLEGGGSASGNTIYF
TRBJ1-1	NA	TRBV9	NA	TGTGCCAGCAGCGCGGGACAGAACACTGAAGCTTTCTTT	CASSAGQNTEAFF
TRBJ2-7	NA	TRBV13	TRBD1	TGTGCCAGCAGCTTAACGACAGGGCGGGAGCAGTACTTC	CASSLTTGREQYF
TRBJ2-2	NA	TRBV5-1	NA	TGCGCCAGCAGCTTAGGCGGGGCGAACACCGGGGAGCTGTTTTTT	CASSLGGANTGELFF
TRBJ2-3	NA	TRBV6-2/TRBV6-3	TRBD2	TGTGCCAGCAGTGATGGACTAGCGGGGTACACAGATACGCAGTATTTT	CASSDGLAGYTDTQYF
TRBJ1-6	once	TRBV7-2	TRBD1	TGTGCCAGCAGCCGCCAAGGACAGGCAAATTCACCCCTCCACTTT	CASSRQGQANSPLHF
TRBJ1-1	NA	TRBV6-2/TRBV6-3	NA	TGTGCCAGCAGTTACAGGTTAGCCAGGGACACTGAAGCTTTCTTT	CASSYRLARDTEAFF
TRBJ2-3	few	TRBV7-3	TRBD2	TGTGCCAGCAGCTTAAATGGACTAGCGGGAGGGCTGGGGATGACAGATACGCAGTATTTT	CASSLNGLAGGLGMTDTQYF
TRBJ2-7	NA	TRBV5-1	NA	TGCGCCAGCAGCTTGGCCCCGGCAGGGTCCTACGAGCAGTACTTC	CASSLAPAGSYEQYF
TRBJ2-7	NA	TRBV7-2	NA	TGTGCCAGCACCTTTAGGGGGGGTCTCTCCTACGAGCAGTACTTC	CASTFRGGLSYEQYF
TRBJ2-3	NA	TRBV6-6	TRBD2	TGTGCCAGCAGTCCACTAGCGACTAGCACAGATACGCAGTATTTT	CASSPLATSTDTQYF
TRBJ1-5	NA	TRBV6-5	NA	TGTGCCAGCAGTCCGCTTTCAGGGGATCAGCCCCAGCATTTT	CASSPLSGDQPQHF
TRBJ2-1	NA	TRBV7-6	NA	TGTGCCAGCAGCGCCCGTTCCGGACTACACGATCCCAATGAGCAGTTCTTC	CASSARSGLHDPNEQFF
TRBJ1-2	NA	TRBV7-2	TRBD1	TGTGCCAGCAGCCCAGGATGGCAGGGGGACTATGGCTACACCTTC	CASSPGWQGDYGYTF
TRBJ1-2	NA	TRBV21-1	NA	TGTGCCAGCAGCGGAGACAGGGGGCGAGACTATGGCTACACCTTC	CASSGDRGRDYGYTF
TRBJ2-2	NA	TRBV7-2	NA	TGTGCCAGCAGCACTTATAACACCGGGGAGCTGTTTTTT	CASSTYNTGELFF
TRBJ2-7	NA	TRBV6-5	NA	TGTGCCAGCCGTTCGTCCAGGGGAGTGGACGAGCAGTACTTC	CASRSSRGVDEQYF
TRBJ1-1	NA	TRBV6-5	NA	TGTGCCAGCAGCGCGGACAAGAACACTGAAGCTTTCTTT	CASSADKNTEAFF
TRBJ2-7	once	TRBV3-1/TRBV3-2	TRBD1	TGTGCCAGCAGCCAGTTTCCGGGACAGGGGAGCGAGCAGTACTTC	CASSQFPGQGSEQYF
TRBJ2-2	NA	TRBV19	NA	TGTGCCAGTAGTATCTCGCCAGGGCCCACCGGGGAGCTGTTTTTT	CASSISPGPTGELFF
TRBJ2-5	NA	TRBV25-1	NA	TGTGCCAGCAGTGAAAACCTAGCGTCCCCAGAGACCCAGTACTTC	CASSENLASPETQYF
TRBJ2-4	NA	TRBV5-4	NA	TGTGCCAGCAGCTTGGATGGCGGGCCTGAAGAGTGGGACATTCAGTACTTC	CASSLDGGPEEWDIQYF
TRBJ1-4	NA	TRBV28	NA	TGTGCCAGCAGCTTATCCCCGGGTCCCCTCGGGAAAAAACTGTTTTTT	CASSLSPGPLGKKLFF
TRBJ1-1	NA	TRBV29-1	TRBD1	TGCAGCGTCCAGACAGGGGGGAACACTGAAGCTTTCTTT	CSVQTGGNTEAFF
TRBJ2-7	NA	TRBV5-4	NA	TGTGCCAGCAGCCAGGGCGGCTCCTACGAGCAGTACTTC	CASSQGGSYEQYF
TRBJ2-1	few	TRBV4-1	TRBD2	TGCGCCAGCAGCCAAGATCTATTCGGACTAGCTTCTTTTTACAATGAGCAGTTCTTC	CASSQDLFGLASFYNEQFF
TRBJ2-1	NA	TRBV27	NA	TGTGCCAGCAGTTTAAACTATCTATCTTACAATGAGCAGTTCTTC	CASSLNYLSYNEQFF
TRBJ2-1	NA	TRBV27	NA	TGTGCCAGCAGTTTACAGGGGGGATACAATGAGCAGTTCTTC	CASSLQGGYNEQFF
TRBJ2-7	NA	TRBV7-2	NA	TGTGCCAGCAGCGAGACTGATTACGAGCAGTACTTC	CASSETDYEQYF
TRBJ2-1	NA	TRBV12-3/TRBV12-4	NA	TGTGCCAGCACCCCTCGCTCCTACAATGAGCAGTTCTTC	CASTPRSYNEQFF